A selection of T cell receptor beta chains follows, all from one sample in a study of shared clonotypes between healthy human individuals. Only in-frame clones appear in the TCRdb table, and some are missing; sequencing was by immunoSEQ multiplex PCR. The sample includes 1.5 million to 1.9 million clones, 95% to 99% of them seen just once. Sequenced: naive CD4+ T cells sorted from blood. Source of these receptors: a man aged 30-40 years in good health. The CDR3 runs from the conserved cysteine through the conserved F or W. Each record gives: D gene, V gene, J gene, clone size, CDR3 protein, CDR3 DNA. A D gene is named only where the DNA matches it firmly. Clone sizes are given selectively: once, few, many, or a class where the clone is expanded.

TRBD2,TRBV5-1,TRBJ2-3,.,CASSSLSTSADTQYF,TGCGCCAGCAGCTCCCTGTCGACTAGCGCAGATACGCAGTATTTT
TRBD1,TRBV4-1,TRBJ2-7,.,CASSQSRQGNYEQYF,TGCGCCAGCAGTCAAAGCCGACAGGGCAACTACGAGCAGTACTTC
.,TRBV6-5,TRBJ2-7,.,CASSYSSLASYEQYF,TGTGCCAGCAGTTACTCGTCCCTGGCCTCCTACGAGCAGTACTTC
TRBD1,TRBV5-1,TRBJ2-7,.,CASSRDPDRERGEQYF,TGCGCCAGCAGCCGCGATCCTGACAGGGAACGTGGGGAGCAGTACTTC
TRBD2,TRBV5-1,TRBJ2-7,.,CASSPEAGSRYEQYF,TGCGCCAGCAGTCCTGAAGCGGGAAGTAGGTACGAGCAGTACTTC
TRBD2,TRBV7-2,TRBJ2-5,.,CASNRRGGSQETQYF,TGTGCCAGCAATCGTCGAGGCGGGAGTCAAGAGACCCAGTACTTC
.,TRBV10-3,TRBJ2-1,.,CATRGSLDEQFF,TGTGCCACCCGAGGTAGTTTGGATGAGCAGTTCTTC
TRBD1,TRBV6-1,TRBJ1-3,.,CASKVQGENTIYF,TGTGCCTCCAAAGTTCAGGGGGAAAACACCATATATTTT
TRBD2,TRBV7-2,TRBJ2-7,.,CASSTRGGPSWEQYF,TGTGCCAGCAGCACGAGGGGAGGGCCGTCTTGGGAGCAGTACTTC
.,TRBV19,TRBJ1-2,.,CASNGQTNYGYTF,TGTGCCAGTAACGGACAGACTAACTATGGCTACACCTTC
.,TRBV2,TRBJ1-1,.,CASSPSPNTEAFF,TGTGCCAGCAGTCCAAGCCCAAACACTGAAGCTTTCTTT
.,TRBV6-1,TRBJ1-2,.,CASPTSHNYGYTF,TGTGCCAGCCCCACCTCCCATAACTATGGCTACACCTTC
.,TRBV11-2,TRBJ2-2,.,CASSSLRLTGELFF,TGTGCCAGCAGTTCCTTAAGGCTTACCGGGGAGCTGTTTTTT
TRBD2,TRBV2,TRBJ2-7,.,CASRNSGITSYEQYF,TGTGCCAGCAGGAATAGCGGGATAACGTCCTACGAGCAGTACTTC
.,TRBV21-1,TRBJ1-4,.,CASSKGPTGTVYEKLFF,TGTGCCAGCAGCAAAGGACCCACCGGGACAGTATACGAAAAACTGTTTTTT
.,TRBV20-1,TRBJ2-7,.,CSADYGEQYF,TGCAGTGCTGACTACGGAGAGCAGTACTTC
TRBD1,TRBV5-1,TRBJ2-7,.,CASSLTQGAWDEQYF,TGCGCCAGCAGCCTAACCCAGGGGGCGTGGGACGAGCAGTACTTC
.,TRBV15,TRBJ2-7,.,CATSPGTLYEQYF,TGTGCCACCAGCCCCGGGACACTCTACGAGCAGTACTTC
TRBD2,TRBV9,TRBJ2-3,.,CASSVGFLAGVADTQYF,TGTGCCAGCAGCGTAGGGTTCCTAGCGGGAGTAGCAGATACGCAGTATTTT
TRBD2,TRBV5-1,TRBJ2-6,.,CASSLAGGAGANVLTF,TGCGCCAGCAGCTTGGCGGGAGGTGCAGGGGCCAACGTCCTGACTTTC
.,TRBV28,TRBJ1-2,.,CASSFRRTYGYTF,TGTGCCAGCAGTTTCAGACGGACCTATGGCTACACCTTC
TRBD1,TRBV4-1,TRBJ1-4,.,CASSPDRATSEKLFF,TGCGCCAGCAGCCCGGACAGGGCAACTAGTGAAAAACTGTTTTTT
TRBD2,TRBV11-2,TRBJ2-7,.,CASSLGTGRASVPYEQYF,TGTGCCAGCAGCTTAGGAACCGGGAGGGCCTCTGTCCCCTACGAGCAGTACTTC
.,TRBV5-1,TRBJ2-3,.,CASSLGQATDTQYF,TGCGCCAGCAGCTTGGGACAGGCCACAGATACGCAGTATTTT
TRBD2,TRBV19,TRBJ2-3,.,CASSTRLGLVSDTQYF,TGTGCCAGTAGTACCCGCTTAGGACTAGTCTCGGATACGCAGTATTTT
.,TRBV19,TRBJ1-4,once,CASSTTQERGANEKLFF,TGTGCCAGTAGTACCACACAGGAACGAGGAGCTAATGAAAAACTGTTTTTT